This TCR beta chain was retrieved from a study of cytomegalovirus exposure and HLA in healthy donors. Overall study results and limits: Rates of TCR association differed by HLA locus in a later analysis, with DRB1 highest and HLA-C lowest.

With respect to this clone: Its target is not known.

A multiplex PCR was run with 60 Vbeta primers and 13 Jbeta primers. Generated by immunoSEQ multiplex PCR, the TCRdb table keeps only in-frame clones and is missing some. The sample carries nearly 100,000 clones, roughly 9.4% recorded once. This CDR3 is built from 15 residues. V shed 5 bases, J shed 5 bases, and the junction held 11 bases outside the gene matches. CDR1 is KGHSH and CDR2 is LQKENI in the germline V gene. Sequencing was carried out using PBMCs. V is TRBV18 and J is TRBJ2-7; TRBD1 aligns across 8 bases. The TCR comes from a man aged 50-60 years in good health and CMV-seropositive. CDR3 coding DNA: TGTGCCAGCTCATTCGTCCAGGGGGCCTCGGACGAGCAGTACTTC. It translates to CASSFVQGASDEQYF.